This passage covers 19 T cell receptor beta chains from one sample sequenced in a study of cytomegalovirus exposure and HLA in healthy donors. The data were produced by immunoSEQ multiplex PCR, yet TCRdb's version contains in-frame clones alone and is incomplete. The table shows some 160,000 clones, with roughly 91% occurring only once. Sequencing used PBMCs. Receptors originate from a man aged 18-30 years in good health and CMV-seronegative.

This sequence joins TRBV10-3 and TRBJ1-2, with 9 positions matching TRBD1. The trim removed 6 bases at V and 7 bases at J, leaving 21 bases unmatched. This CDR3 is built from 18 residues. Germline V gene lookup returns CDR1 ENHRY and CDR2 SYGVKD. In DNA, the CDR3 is TGTGCCATCAGCGAAGGACAGGGGAGCCTCTTTACGCTGAGTGGCTACACCTTC. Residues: CAISEGQGSLFTLSGYTF.

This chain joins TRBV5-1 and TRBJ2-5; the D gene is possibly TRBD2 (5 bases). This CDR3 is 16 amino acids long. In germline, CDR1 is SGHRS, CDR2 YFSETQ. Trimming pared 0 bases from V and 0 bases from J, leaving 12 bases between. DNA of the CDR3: TGCGCCAGCAGCTTGGGTAGCGCGTGGTACCAAGAGACCCAGTACTTC. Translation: CASSLGSAWYQETQYF.

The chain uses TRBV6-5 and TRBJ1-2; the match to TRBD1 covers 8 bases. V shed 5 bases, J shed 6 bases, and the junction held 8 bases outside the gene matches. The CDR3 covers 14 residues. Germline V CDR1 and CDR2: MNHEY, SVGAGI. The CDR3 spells CASSLLPTGDGYTF. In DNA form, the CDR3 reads TGTGCCAGCAGTCTACTCCCGACAGGGGATGGCTACACCTTC.

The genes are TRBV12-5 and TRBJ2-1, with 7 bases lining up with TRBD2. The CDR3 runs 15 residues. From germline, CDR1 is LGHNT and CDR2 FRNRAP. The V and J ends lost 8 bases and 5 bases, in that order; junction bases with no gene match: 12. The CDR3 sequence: CASLQARDYDNEQFF. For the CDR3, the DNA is TGTGCTAGTCTCCAGGCCCGGGACTACGACAATGAGCAGTTCTTC.

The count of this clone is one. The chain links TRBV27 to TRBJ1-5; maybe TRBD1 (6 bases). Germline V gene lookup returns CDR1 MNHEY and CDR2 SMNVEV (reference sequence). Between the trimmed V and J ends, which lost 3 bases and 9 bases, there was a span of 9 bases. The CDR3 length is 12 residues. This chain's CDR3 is CASSFLGGPQHF. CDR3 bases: TGTGCCAGCAGTTTTCTAGGGGGGCCCCAGCATTTT.

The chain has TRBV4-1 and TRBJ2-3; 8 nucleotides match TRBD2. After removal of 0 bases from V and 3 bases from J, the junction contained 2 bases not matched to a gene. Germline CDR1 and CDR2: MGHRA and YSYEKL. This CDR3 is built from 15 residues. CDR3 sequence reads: CASSQDAGGTDTQYF. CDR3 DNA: TGCGCCAGCAGCCAAGATGCGGGAGGAACAGATACGCAGTATTTT.

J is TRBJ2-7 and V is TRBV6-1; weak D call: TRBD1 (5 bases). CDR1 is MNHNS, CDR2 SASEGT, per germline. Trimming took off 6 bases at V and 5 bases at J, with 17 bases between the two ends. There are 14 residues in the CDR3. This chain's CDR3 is CASRREPQGHEQYF. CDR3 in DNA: TGTGCCAGCAGGCGCGAACCTCAGGGCCACGAGCAGTACTTC.

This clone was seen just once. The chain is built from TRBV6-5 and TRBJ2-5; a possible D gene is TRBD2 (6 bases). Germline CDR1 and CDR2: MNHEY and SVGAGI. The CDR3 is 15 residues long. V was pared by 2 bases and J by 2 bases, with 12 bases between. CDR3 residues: CASSYVGGAQETQYF. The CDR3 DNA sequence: TGTGCCAGCAGTTACGTAGGCGGGGCTCAAGAGACCCAGTACTTC.

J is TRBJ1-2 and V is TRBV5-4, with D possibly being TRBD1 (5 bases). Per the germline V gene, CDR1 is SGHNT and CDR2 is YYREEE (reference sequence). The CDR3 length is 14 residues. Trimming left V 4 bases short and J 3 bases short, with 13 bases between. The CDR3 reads CASSRGRGDYGYTF. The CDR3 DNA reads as TGTGCCAGCAGCCGTGGACGGGGGGACTATGGCTACACCTTC. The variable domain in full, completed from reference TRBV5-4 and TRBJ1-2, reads ETGVTQSPTHLIKTRGQQVTLRCSSQSGHNTVSWYQQALGQGPQFIFQYYREEENGRGNFPPRFSGLQFPNYSSELNVNALELDDSALYLCASSRGRGDYGYTFGSGTRLTVV.

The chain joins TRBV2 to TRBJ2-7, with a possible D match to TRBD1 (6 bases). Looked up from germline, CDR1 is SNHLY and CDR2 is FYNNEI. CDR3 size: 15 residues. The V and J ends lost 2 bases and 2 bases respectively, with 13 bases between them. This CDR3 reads CASSEKGDGTYEQYF. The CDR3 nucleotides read TGTGCCAGCAGTGAAAAGGGGGACGGCACCTACGAGCAGTACTTC.

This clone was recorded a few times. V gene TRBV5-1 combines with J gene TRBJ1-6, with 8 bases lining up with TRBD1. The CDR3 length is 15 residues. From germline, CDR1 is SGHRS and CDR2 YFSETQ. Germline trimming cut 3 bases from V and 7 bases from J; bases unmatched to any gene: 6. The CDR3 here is CASSSGQAKNSPLHF. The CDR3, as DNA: TGCGCCAGCAGCTCGGGACAGGCGAAAAATTCACCCCTCCACTTT.

In nucleotides, the CDR3 is TGTGCCAGCTCACCGTTCGGCGGGAGCGATGAGCAGTTCTTC. Translation: CASSPFGGSDEQFF. V is TRBV18 and J is TRBJ2-1, with 7 bases identical to TRBD2. With V trimmed by 3 bases and J by 8 bases, 7 bases remained unmatched. Germline CDR1 is KGHSH and CDR2 is LQKENI. This CDR3 comprises 14 residues. The variable domain in full, completed from reference TRBV18 and TRBJ2-1, reads NAGVMQNPRHLVRRRGQEARLRCSPMKGHSHVYWYRQLPEEGLKFMVYLQKENIIDESGMPKERFSAEFPKEGPSILRIQQVVRGDSAAYFCASSPFGGSDEQFFGPGTRLTVL.

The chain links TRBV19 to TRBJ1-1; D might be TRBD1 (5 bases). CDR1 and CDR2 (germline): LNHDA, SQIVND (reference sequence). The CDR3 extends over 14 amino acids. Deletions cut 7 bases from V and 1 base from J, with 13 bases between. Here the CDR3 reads CASTIGGSNTEAFF. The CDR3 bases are TGTGCCAGTACCATTGGGGGGTCGAACACTGAAGCTTTCTTT. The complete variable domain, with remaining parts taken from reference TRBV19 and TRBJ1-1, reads DGGITQSPKYLFRKEGQNVTLSCEQNLNHDAMYWYRQDPGQGLRLIYYSQIVNDFQKGDIAEGYSVSREKKESFPLTVTSAQKNPTAFYLCASTIGGSNTEAFFGQGTRLTVV.

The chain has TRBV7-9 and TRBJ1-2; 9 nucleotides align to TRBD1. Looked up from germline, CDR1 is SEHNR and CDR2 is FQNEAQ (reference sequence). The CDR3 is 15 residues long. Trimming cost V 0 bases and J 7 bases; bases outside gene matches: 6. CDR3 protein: CASSLAGTGILGYTF. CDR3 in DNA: TGTGCCAGCAGCTTAGCGGGGACAGGGATACTTGGCTACACCTTC.

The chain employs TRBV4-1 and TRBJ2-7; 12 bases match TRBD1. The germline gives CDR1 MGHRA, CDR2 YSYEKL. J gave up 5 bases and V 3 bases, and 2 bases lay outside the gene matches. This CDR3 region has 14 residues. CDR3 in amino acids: CASSHRDRGHEQYF. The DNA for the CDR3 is TGCGCCAGCAGCCATCGGGACAGGGGGCACGAGCAGTACTTC.

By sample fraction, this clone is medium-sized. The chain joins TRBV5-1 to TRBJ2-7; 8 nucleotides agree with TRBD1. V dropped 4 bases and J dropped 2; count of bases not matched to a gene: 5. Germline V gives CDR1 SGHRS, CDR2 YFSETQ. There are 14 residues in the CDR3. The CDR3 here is CASSPDRAPYEQYF. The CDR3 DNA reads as TGCGCCAGCAGCCCGGACAGGGCTCCCTACGAGCAGTACTTC.

DNA for the CDR3: TGTGCCAGCAGTGAATCCGAGACAGGGGTCACCGGGGAGCTGTTTTTT. This translates into CASSESETGVTGELFF. This chain joins TRBV25-1 and TRBJ2-2; 8 nucleotides agree with TRBD1. Germline V gives CDR1 MGHDK, CDR2 SYGVNS. The V and J ends lost 1 base and 4 bases, in that order; junction bases with no gene match: 5. The CDR3 runs 16 residues.

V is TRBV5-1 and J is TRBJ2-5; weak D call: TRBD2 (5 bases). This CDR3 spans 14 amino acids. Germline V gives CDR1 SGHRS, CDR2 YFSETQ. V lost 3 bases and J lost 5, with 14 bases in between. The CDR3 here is CASSSGRGQETQYF. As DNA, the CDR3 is TGCGCCAGCAGCTCCGGACGAGGGCAGGAGACCCAGTACTTC.

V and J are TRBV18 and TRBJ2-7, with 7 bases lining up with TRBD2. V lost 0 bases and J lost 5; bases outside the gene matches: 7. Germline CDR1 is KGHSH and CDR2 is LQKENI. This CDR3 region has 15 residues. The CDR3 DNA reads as TGTGCCAGCTCACCACCAACGGGGAGGGGTCACGAGCAGTACTTC. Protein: CASSPPTGRGHEQYF.